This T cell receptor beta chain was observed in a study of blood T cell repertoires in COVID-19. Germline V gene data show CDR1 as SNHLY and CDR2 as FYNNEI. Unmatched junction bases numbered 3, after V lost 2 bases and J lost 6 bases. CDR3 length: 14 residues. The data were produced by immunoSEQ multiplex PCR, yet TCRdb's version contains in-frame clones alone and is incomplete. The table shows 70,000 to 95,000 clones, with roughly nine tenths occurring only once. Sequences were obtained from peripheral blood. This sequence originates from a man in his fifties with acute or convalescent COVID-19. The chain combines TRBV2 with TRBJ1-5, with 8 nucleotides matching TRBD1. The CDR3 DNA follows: TGTGCCAGCAGTGAAACAGGGGGTCGTCAGCCCCAGCATTTT. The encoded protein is CASSETGGRQPQHF.